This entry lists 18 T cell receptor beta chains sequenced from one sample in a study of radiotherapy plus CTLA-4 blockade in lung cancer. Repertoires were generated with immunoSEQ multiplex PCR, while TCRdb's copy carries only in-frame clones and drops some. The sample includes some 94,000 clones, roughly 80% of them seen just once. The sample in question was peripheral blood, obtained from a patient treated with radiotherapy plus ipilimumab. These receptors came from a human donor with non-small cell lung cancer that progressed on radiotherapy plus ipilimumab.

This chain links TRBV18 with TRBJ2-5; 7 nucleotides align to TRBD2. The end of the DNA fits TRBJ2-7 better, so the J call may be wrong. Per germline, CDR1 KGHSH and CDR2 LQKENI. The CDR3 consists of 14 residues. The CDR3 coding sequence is TGTGCCAGCTCACCAGCGGGGGTAAGGCACGAGCAGTACTTC. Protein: CASSPAGVRHEQYF.

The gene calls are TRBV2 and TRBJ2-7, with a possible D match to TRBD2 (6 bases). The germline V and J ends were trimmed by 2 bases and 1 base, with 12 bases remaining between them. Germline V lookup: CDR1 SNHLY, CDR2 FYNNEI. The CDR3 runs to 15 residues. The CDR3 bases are TGTGCCAGCAGTGAACCGGGACTGGGGTCCTACGAGCAGTACTTC. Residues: CASSEPGLGSYEQYF.

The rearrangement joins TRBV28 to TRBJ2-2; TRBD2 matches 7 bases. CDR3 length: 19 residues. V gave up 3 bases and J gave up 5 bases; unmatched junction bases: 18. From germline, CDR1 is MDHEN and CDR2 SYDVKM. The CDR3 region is CASSFMWSRGGFPTGELFF. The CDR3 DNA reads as TGTGCCAGCAGTTTTATGTGGTCTAGGGGAGGGTTCCCAACCGGGGAGCTGTTTTTT.

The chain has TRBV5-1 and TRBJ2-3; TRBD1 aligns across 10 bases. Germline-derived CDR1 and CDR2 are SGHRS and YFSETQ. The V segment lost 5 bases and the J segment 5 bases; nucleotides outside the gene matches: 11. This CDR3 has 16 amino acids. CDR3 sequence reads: CASRESGTGVGDTQYF. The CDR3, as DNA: TGCGCCAGCAGAGAAAGCGGGACAGGGGTGGGAGATACGCAGTATTTT.

The CDR3: CASSLGGTMEAQYF. The CDR3 nucleotides read TGCGCCAGCAGCTTGGGCGGGACAATGGAGGCCCAGTACTTC. V is TRBV5-1 and J is TRBJ2-5; the D gene could be TRBD1 or TRBD2 (6 bases each). In germline, CDR1 is SGHRS, CDR2 YFSETQ. Trimming shortened V by 0 bases and J by 9 bases, and 15 bases separated the two germline ends. This CDR3 spans 14 amino acids. Complete variable domain (other parts from reference TRBV5-1 and TRBJ2-5): KAGVTQTPRYLIKTRGQQVTLSCSPISGHRSVSWYQQTPGQGLQFLFEYFSETQRNKGNFPGRFSGRQFSNSRSEMNVSTLELGDSALYLCASSLGGTMEAQYFGPGTRLLVL.

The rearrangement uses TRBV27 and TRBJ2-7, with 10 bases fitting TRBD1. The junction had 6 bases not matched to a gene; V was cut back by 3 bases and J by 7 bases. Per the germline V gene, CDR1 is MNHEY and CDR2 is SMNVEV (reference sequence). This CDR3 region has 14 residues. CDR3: CASSFRDRGREQYF. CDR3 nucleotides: TGTGCCAGCAGTTTCCGGGACAGGGGAAGGGAGCAGTACTTC.

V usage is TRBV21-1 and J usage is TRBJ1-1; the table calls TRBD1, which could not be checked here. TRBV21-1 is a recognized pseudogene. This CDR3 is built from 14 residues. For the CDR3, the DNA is TGTGCCAGCAGCCGCCGGGACACGACCACTGAAGCTTTCTTT. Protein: CASSRRDTTTEAFF.

As DNA, the CDR3 is TGTGCCAGCAGCGGCGGGACTAGCGGGAGAACAGATACGCAGTATTTT. Amino acid sequence: CASSGGTSGRTDTQYF. The chain employs TRBV9 and TRBJ2-3; 14 nucleotides align to TRBD2. CDR1 SGDLS and CDR2 YYNGEE come from the germline V gene. V dropped 3 bases and J dropped 3; count of bases not matched to a gene: 3. This CDR3 has 16 residues.

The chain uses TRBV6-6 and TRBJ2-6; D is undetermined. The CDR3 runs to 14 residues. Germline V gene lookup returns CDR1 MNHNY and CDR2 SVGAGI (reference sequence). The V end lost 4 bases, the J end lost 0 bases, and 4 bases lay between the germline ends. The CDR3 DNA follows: TGTGCCAGCAGTTCCAACTCTGGGGCCAACGTCCTGACTTTC. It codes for CASSSNSGANVLTF.

CDR3 sequence (DNA): TGTGCCAGTAGTACGCTAGCGGTCTTGGGCAATGAGCAGTTCTTC. It specifies CASSTLAVLGNEQFF. The chain uses TRBV19 and TRBJ2-1, with 7 bases aligning to TRBD2. From germline, CDR1 is LNHDA and CDR2 SQIVND (reference sequence). The ends lost 4 bases at V and 6 bases at J; junction bases unmatched: 9. This CDR3 has 15 residues.

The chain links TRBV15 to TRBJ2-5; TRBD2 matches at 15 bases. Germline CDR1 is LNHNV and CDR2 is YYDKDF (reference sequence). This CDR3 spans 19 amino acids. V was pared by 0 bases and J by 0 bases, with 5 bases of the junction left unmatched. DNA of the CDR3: TGTGCCACCAGCAGAGATAAAGGGACTAGCGGGAGGTACCAAGAGACCCAGTACTTC. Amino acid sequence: CATSRDKGTSGRYQETQYF.

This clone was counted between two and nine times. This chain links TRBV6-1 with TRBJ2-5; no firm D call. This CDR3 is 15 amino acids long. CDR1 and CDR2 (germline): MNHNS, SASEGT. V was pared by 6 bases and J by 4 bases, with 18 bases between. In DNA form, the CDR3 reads TGTGCCAGCAGGGCCGGTGTGGGATCTAGAGAGACCCAGTACTTC. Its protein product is CASRAGVGSRETQYF.

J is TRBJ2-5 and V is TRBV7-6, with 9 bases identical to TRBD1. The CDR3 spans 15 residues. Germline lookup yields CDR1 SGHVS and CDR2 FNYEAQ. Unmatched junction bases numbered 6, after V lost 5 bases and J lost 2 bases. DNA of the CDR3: TGTGCCAGCAGCCTAGGGACAGGGCAACAAGAGACCCAGTACTTC. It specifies CASSLGTGQQETQYF.

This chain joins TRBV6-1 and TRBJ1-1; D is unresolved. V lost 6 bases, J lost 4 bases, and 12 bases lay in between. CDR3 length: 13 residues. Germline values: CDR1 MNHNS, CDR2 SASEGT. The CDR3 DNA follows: TGTGCCAGCAGCCTATCCCCTGTCACTGAAGCTTTCTTT. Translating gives CASSLSPVTEAFF.

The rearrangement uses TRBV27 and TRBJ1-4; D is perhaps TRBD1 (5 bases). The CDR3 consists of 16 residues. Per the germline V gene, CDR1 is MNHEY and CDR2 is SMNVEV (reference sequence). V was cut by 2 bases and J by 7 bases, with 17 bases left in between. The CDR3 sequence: CASSLSSGTGGEKLFF. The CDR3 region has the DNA TGTGCCAGCAGTTTAAGTTCCGGGACGGGGGGTGAAAAACTGTTTTTT.

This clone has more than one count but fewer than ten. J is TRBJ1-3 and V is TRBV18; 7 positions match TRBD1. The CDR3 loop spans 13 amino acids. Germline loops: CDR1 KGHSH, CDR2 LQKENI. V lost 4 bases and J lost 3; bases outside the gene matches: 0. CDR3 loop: CASSRTGGNTIYF. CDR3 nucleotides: TGTGCCAGCTCACGGACAGGTGGAAACACCATATATTTT.

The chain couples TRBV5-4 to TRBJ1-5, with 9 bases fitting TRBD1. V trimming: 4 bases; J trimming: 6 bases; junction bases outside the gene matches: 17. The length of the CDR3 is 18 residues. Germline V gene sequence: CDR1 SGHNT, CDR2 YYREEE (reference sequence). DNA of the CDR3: TGTGCCAGCAGCCAAGAAACTCCGGGACAGGGACGGGCTCAGCCCCAGCATTTT. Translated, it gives CASSQETPGQGRAQPQHF.

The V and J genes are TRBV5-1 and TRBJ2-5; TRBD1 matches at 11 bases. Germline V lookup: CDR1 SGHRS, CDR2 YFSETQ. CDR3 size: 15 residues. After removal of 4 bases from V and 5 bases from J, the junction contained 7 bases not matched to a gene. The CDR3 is CASSEDRGHGETQYF. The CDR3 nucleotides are TGCGCCAGCAGCGAGGACAGGGGGCATGGGGAGACCCAGTACTTC.